Listed below are T cell receptor beta chains from one sample, sequenced in a study of response to subunit inactivated influenza vaccine. One entry per CDR3 protein results from TCRdb running MiXCR on the RT-PCR reads. The table records around 760,000 distinct CDR3 sequences, 14% of them present only once. Sequencing used PBMCs from blood, obtained 14 days before vaccination. The receptors shown here come from a man in his fifties or sixties who received an inactivated influenza vaccine. Each CDR3 is given with its conserved first and last residue. The D gene is left open where the match is weak. The size field is filled for only some rows; it gives once, few, many or a size class.

v_gene: TRBV7-9
j_gene: TRBJ2-1
abundance: few
d_gene: -
CDR3aa: CASSLGQSHNEQFF
CDR3nt: TGTGCCAGCAGCTTAGGGCAGAGCCACAATGAGCAGTTCTTC

v_gene: TRBV7-9
j_gene: TRBJ1-4
abundance: -
d_gene: TRBD1
CDR3aa: CASSSWTGWKDEKLFF
CDR3nt: TGTGCCAGCAGCTCATGGACAGGGTGGAAGGATGAAAAACTGTTTTTT

v_gene: TRBV6-2/TRBV6-3
j_gene: TRBJ2-7
abundance: -
d_gene: -
CDR3aa: CASRFAQGGSYEQYF
CDR3nt: TGTGCCAGCCGCTTTGCACAGGGAGGCTCCTACGAGCAGTACTTC

v_gene: TRBV12-3/TRBV12-4
j_gene: TRBJ2-7
abundance: many
d_gene: TRBD2
CDR3aa: CASSTRTGGEQYF
CDR3nt: TGTGCCAGCAGTACCCGGACCGGGGGGGAGCAGTACTTC

v_gene: TRBV11-1
j_gene: TRBJ2-2
abundance: few
d_gene: TRBD1
CDR3aa: CASRLTDRESGELFF
CDR3nt: TGTGCCAGCAGACTAACGGACAGGGAGAGCGGGGAGCTGTTTTTT

v_gene: TRBV11-2
j_gene: TRBJ2-3
abundance: -
d_gene: TRBD1
CDR3aa: CASSKNPGTGGTDTQYF
CDR3nt: TGTGCCAGCAGCAAAAACCCCGGGACAGGGGGAACAGATACGCAGTATTTT

v_gene: TRBV5-1
j_gene: TRBJ2-5
abundance: few
d_gene: TRBD1
CDR3aa: CASTRGQYQETQYF
CDR3nt: TGCGCCAGCACGAGGGGACAGTACCAAGAGACCCAGTACTTC

v_gene: TRBV3-1
j_gene: TRBJ2-2
abundance: few
d_gene: TRBD2
CDR3aa: CASSQRGTSGNTGELFF
CDR3nt: TGTGCCAGCAGCCAAAGGGGGACTAGCGGAAACACCGGGGAGCTGTTTTTT

v_gene: TRBV6-5
j_gene: TRBJ2-7
abundance: few
d_gene: -
CDR3aa: CASSYFGGAYEQYF
CDR3nt: TGTGCCAGCAGTTATTTCGGGGGAGCCTACGAGCAGTACTTC

v_gene: TRBV6-5
j_gene: TRBJ1-2
abundance: many
d_gene: -
CDR3aa: CASRQLYGYTF
CDR3nt: TGTGCCAGCCGGCAACTATATGGCTACACCTTC

v_gene: TRBV4-3
j_gene: TRBJ1-1
abundance: few
d_gene: -
CDR3aa: CASSQGSSSLAEAFF
CDR3nt: TGCGCCAGCAGCCAAGGGTCCTCGAGTTTGGCTGAAGCTTTCTTT

v_gene: TRBV20-1
j_gene: TRBJ2-2
abundance: -
d_gene: -
CDR3aa: CSAWNTGELFF
CDR3nt: TGCAGTGCCTGGAACACCGGGGAGCTGTTTTTT

v_gene: TRBV7-3
j_gene: TRBJ2-3
abundance: -
d_gene: -
CDR3aa: CASSPPNADTQYF
CDR3nt: TGTGCCAGCAGCCCCCCCAATGCAGATACGCAGTATTTT

v_gene: TRBV6-2/TRBV6-3
j_gene: TRBJ2-1
abundance: many
d_gene: -
CDR3aa: CASSYSTGAFNEQFF
CDR3nt: TGTGCCAGCAGTTACTCGACGGGAGCTTTCAATGAGCAGTTCTTC

v_gene: TRBV7-9
j_gene: TRBJ2-7
abundance: many
d_gene: -
CDR3aa: CATGRSSYEQYF
CDR3nt: TGTGCCACAGGGAGGAGCTCCTACGAGCAGTACTTC

v_gene: TRBV7-2
j_gene: TRBJ1-1
abundance: -
d_gene: TRBD1
CDR3aa: CASSLASGGTEAFF
CDR3nt: TGTGCCAGCAGCTTAGCCTCAGGGGGCACTGAAGCTTTCTTT

v_gene: TRBV2
j_gene: TRBJ2-7
abundance: few
d_gene: -
CDR3aa: CASSVEGLEQYF
CDR3nt: TGTGCCAGCAGTGTAGAGGGTCTGGAGCAGTACTTC

v_gene: TRBV7-6
j_gene: TRBJ2-5
abundance: -
d_gene: -
CDR3aa: CASSLHGTQETQYF
CDR3nt: TGTGCCAGCAGCTTACATGGCACACAAGAGACCCAGTACTTC

v_gene: TRBV20-1
j_gene: TRBJ1-1
abundance: -
d_gene: -
CDR3aa: CSVHPGSTEAFF
CDR3nt: TGCAGTGTCCACCCAGGGTCCACTGAAGCTTTCTTT

v_gene: TRBV15
j_gene: TRBJ2-5
abundance: once
d_gene: -
CDR3aa: CATSREGETQYF
CDR3nt: TGTGCCACCTCGAGGGAAGGAGAGACCCAGTACTTC

v_gene: TRBV28
j_gene: TRBJ2-7
abundance: -
d_gene: TRBD2
CDR3aa: CASSSERGAYPYEQYF
CDR3nt: TGTGCCAGCAGTTCCGAGCGGGGGGCCTATCCCTACGAGCAGTACTTC

v_gene: TRBV2
j_gene: TRBJ2-4
abundance: -
d_gene: TRBD1
CDR3aa: CASRQGPAKNIQYF
CDR3nt: TGTGCCAGTAGACAGGGGCCAGCCAAAAACATTCAGTACTTC